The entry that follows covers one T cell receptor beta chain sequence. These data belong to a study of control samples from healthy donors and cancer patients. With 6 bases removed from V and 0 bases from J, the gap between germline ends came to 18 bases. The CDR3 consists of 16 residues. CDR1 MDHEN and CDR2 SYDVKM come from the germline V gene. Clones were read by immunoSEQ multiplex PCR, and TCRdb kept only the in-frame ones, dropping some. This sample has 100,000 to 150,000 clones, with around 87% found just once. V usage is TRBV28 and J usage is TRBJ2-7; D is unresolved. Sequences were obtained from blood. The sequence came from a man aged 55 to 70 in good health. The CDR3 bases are TGTGCCAGCAGCCCACCCCCACGACCCAACTCCTACGAGCAGTACTTC. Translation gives CASSPPPRPNSYEQYF.